This T cell receptor beta chain was found in a study of T cells in Graves' hyperthyroidism and ophthalmopathy. At the level of the study: Peripheral blood was collected at initial diagnosis, before any treatment.

The CDR3 sequence is 15 residues long. The V gene end was trimmed by 4 bases and the J gene end by 5 bases; junction bases not matched to a gene: 8. CDR1 is LGHDT, CDR2 YNNKEL, per germline (reference sequence). This clonotype has a count of ten or more. The source material, RNA transcripts, was used to amplify TCR beta CDR3 regions. First-round RT-PCR of the TCR CDR3 relied on the HTBI primer set. Each CDR3 protein is one row after TCRdb ran MiXCR on the multiplex PCR reads. The sample consists of more than 350,000 distinct CDR3 sequences, 13% to 15% of them appearing once. The source of this sequence is a young woman with Graves' ophthalmopathy. Sequenced input: blood. V gene TRBV3-1 combines with J gene TRBJ2-3, with 8 bases matching TRBD1. The chain's CDR3 is CASSRKGQEKDTQYF. The CDR3 region has the DNA TGTGCCAGCAGCCGCAAGGGACAGGAGAAAGATACGCAGTATTTT.